The present T cell receptor beta chain was sequenced within a study of cytomegalovirus exposure and HLA in healthy donors. Findings of the study overall: Later, an analysis found that common viral pathogens appeared to be linked with several of the most significant clusters. Later on, a genetic analysis was performed. It linked a missense variant in DCLRE1C with V- and J-gene trimming of TCR beta. In a later analysis, HLA-associated TCR beta chains were more clonally expanded than equally common others.

Vbeta (60) and Jbeta (13) primers were used in the PCR. The method was immunoSEQ multiplex PCR; TCRdb's version includes in-frame clones alone and lacks a portion of them. The table shows 180,000 or so clones, with around four fifths occurring only once. Germline lookup yields CDR1 LNHDA and CDR2 SQIVND (reference sequence). There are 15 residues in the CDR3. V shed 7 bases and J shed 5 bases, with 18 bases lying between them. A few counts support this clone. Its cognate antigen is unknown. Sequencing was done on a sample of PBMCs. The V call is TRBV19, the J call TRBJ1-5; weak D call: TRBD1 (5 bases). This clonotype was sampled from a female donor in good health and CMV-seronegative. As DNA, the CDR3 is TGTGCCAGTAACCCCTGGCAGGGAGGTGATCAGCCCCAGCATTTT. As protein: CASNPWQGGDQPQHF. The full variable domain, completed using reference TRBV19 and TRBJ1-5, is DGGITQSPKYLFRKEGQNVTLSCEQNLNHDAMYWYRQDPGQGLRLIYYSQIVNDFQKGDIAEGYSVSREKKESFPLTVTSAQKNPTAFYLCASNPWQGGDQPQHFGDGTRLSIL.